The 22 T cell receptor beta chains in this list originate from one sample, sequenced in a study of technical replicates of blood from a few donors. Sequenced by immunoSEQ multiplex PCR; TCRdb stores in-frame clones only, minus some. The sample lists some 76,000 clones; approximately 98% were seen once. Sequencing was done on a sample of T cells isolated from PBMCs. The source of these receptors is a human donor in good health.

This chain links TRBV19 with TRBJ2-3; D unclear. Trimming took off 5 bases at V and 2 bases at J, with 11 bases between the two ends. Germline V gives CDR1 LNHDA, CDR2 SQIVND (reference sequence). The CDR3 is made up of 14 amino acids. The CDR3 here is CASSLDTNTDTQYF. CDR3 coding DNA: TGTGCCAGTAGTCTTGATACTAACACAGATACGCAGTATTTT. Variable domain in full (rest from reference TRBV19 and TRBJ2-3): DGGITQSPKYLFRKEGQNVTLSCEQNLNHDAMYWYRQDPGQGLRLIYYSQIVNDFQKGDIAEGYSVSREKKESFPLTVTSAQKNPTAFYLCASSLDTNTDTQYFGPGTRLTVL.

The rearrangement uses TRBV9 and TRBJ2-3, with unresolved D. The CDR3 totals 15 residues. Trimming took 2 bases from V and 0 from J, leaving 10 bases between them. Per germline, CDR1 SGDLS and CDR2 YYNGEE. The CDR3 region has the DNA TGTGCCAGCAGCGTTGGCGGAGCTAGCACAGATACGCAGTATTTT. Translated: CASSVGGASTDTQYF.

The genes are TRBV5-1 and TRBJ2-1; TRBD1 is a possible D gene (6 bases). CDR1 and CDR2 from the germline V gene are SGHRS and YFSETQ. The CDR3 covers 14 residues. The V and J ends lost 6 bases and 1 base respectively, with 11 bases between them. The CDR3 reads CASKEGGSYNEQFF. CDR3 sequence (DNA): TGCGCCAGCAAGGAAGGGGGATCCTACAATGAGCAGTTCTTC. Full variable domain (missing parts from reference TRBV5-1 and TRBJ2-1): KAGVTQTPRYLIKTRGQQVTLSCSPISGHRSVSWYQQTPGQGLQFLFEYFSETQRNKGNFPGRFSGRQFSNSRSEMNVSTLELGDSALYLCASKEGGSYNEQFFGPGTRLTVL.

This clone is a singleton in its sample. The chain couples TRBV5-4 to TRBJ2-7; maybe TRBD1 (6 bases). The ends were cut back, 0 bases at V and 3 bases at J, with 10 bases in the middle. From germline, CDR1 is SGHNT and CDR2 YYREEE (reference sequence). This CDR3 has 14 residues. The CDR3 DNA reads TGTGCCAGCAGCTTGGGGGGACACCTCTACGAGCAGTACTTC. It specifies CASSLGGHLYEQYF.

The chain employs TRBV7-2 and TRBJ2-7; TRBD1 matches at 7 bases. Germline CDR1 SGHTA, CDR2 FQGNSA. The J segment lost 3 bases and the V segment lost 5 bases, leaving 4 bases of the junction unmatched. The CDR3 is 13 amino acids. CDR3 sequence reads: CASSMTGNYEQYF. As DNA, the CDR3 is TGTGCCAGCAGCATGACAGGGAACTACGAGCAGTACTTC.

The chain has TRBV15 and TRBJ2-5; D unresolved. There are 15 residues in the CDR3. Germline CDR1 reads LNHNV; CDR2 reads YYDKDF (reference sequence). The V and J ends lost 5 bases and 2 bases respectively, with 15 bases between them. The CDR3 region is CATSGFEVRQETQYF. The CDR3, as DNA: TGTGCCACCAGCGGGTTTGAGGTCCGGCAAGAGACCCAGTACTTC.

V usage is TRBV18 and J usage is TRBJ2-7; D uncertain. Trimming pared 3 bases from V and 1 base from J, leaving 4 bases between. This CDR3 is 12 amino acids long. CDR1 and CDR2 from the germline V gene are KGHSH and LQKENI. The CDR3 region has the DNA TGTGCCAGCTCACCCTCTTCCTACGAGCAGTACTTC. Protein sequence: CASSPSSYEQYF.

The chain carries TRBV11-3 and TRBJ1-2; TRBD1 is a possible D gene (5 bases). Trimming shortened V by 2 bases and J by 8 bases, and 12 bases separated the two germline ends. This CDR3 is built from 13 residues. Germline V gene lookup returns CDR1 SGHNT and CDR2 YENEEA. CDR3 nucleotide sequence: TGTGCCAGCAGCTTACCCAGGGCTGGCGGCTACACCTTC. Translated, it gives CASSLPRAGGYTF.

The chain employs TRBV4-1 and TRBJ1-1; 7 bases are shared with TRBD1. Unmatched junction bases numbered 6, after V lost 4 bases and J lost 4 bases. The germline gives CDR1 MGHRA, CDR2 YSYEKL. This CDR3 has 14 residues. The CDR3 DNA reads TGCGCCAGCAGCCGCTCAGGGGGACCCACTGAAGCTTTCTTT. Translation: CASSRSGGPTEAFF.

The rearrangement uses TRBV5-1 and TRBJ1-2, with D unclear. The V gene lost 0 bases and the J gene lost 4 bases, with 7 bases spanning the gap. This CDR3 has 13 residues. Per the germline V gene, CDR1 is SGHRS and CDR2 is YFSETQ. CDR3 nucleotides: TGCGCCAGCAGCTTGGAGGAGGCCTATGGCTACACCTTC. Translating gives CASSLEEAYGYTF.

The rearrangement links TRBV4-3 to TRBJ2-5; TRBD1 aligns across 8 bases. Germline V CDR1 and CDR2: LGHNA, YSLEER. The CDR3 loop spans 14 amino acids. V lost 2 bases to trimming and J lost 6 bases; unmatched junction nucleotides: 5. As DNA, the CDR3 is TGCGCCAGCAGCCAATCAGGGGGCAGAAAGACCCAGTACTTC. It yields the protein CASSQSGGRKTQYF.

This rearrangement joins TRBV19 to TRBJ2-5, with 9 bases lining up with TRBD1. The CDR3 runs 16 residues. The V segment lost 3 bases and the J segment 5 bases; nucleotides outside the gene matches: 10. The germline V gene encodes CDR1 LNHDA and CDR2 SQIVND (reference sequence). This CDR3 reads CASSISPGQGAETQYF. The CDR3, as DNA: TGTGCCAGTAGTATCAGTCCGGGACAGGGAGCGGAGACCCAGTACTTC.

The V gene is TRBV25-1, the J gene TRBJ1-3; D may be TRBD1 (5 bases). This CDR3 contains 15 residues. CDR1 and CDR2 from the germline V gene are MGHDK and SYGVNS. Deletions cut 5 bases from V and 1 base from J, with 12 bases between. As DNA, the CDR3 is TGTGCCAGCAGTCAAGGGGTATTTTCTGGAAACACCATATATTTT. Amino acids: CASSQGVFSGNTIYF.

V is TRBV11-2 and J is TRBJ2-7; 10 nucleotides agree with TRBD1. The germline gives CDR1 SGHAT, CDR2 FQNNGV. V lost 5 bases and J lost 4; bases outside the gene matches: 8. The CDR3 sequence is 15 residues long. This chain's CDR3 is CASSVDRGLWYEQYF. The CDR3 bases are TGTGCCAGCAGCGTTGACAGGGGGCTCTGGTACGAGCAGTACTTC.

This chain joins TRBV28 and TRBJ1-4; 7 bases align to TRBD1. This CDR3 has 15 amino acids. CDR1 is MDHEN, CDR2 SYDVKM, per germline. The trim removed 2 bases at V and 10 bases at J, leaving 10 bases unmatched. The CDR3 here is CASSLGDSSKVKLFF. For the CDR3, the DNA is TGTGCCAGCAGTTTAGGGGACAGTTCTAAAGTAAAACTGTTTTTT.

The V call is TRBV2, the J call TRBJ1-1; 7 positions agree with TRBD1. V shed 4 bases and J 2 bases; nucleotides not matched to a gene: 1. Germline-derived CDR1 and CDR2 are SNHLY and FYNNEI. CDR3 length equals 13 residues. The DNA for the CDR3 is TGTGCCAGCAGTGGACAGGGTAACACTGAAGCTTTCTTT. It codes for CASSGQGNTEAFF. The whole variable domain, filled in from reference TRBV2 and TRBJ1-1, reads EPEVTQTPSHQVTQMGQEVILRCVPISNHLYFYWYRQILGQKVEFLVSFYNNEISEKSEIFDDQFSVERPDGSNFTLKIRSTKLEDSAMYFCASSGQGNTEAFFGQGTRLTVV.

V gene TRBV7-3 combines with J gene TRBJ2-2, with no clear D. Per germline, CDR1 SGHTA and CDR2 FQGTGA. The CDR3 is made up of 13 amino acids. Trimming removed 6 bases at V and 6 bases at J, with 11 bases between. The CDR3 nucleotides read TGTGCCAGCAGACTGACCCAGGCCGGGGAGCTGTTTTTT. Translation: CASRLTQAGELFF.

The V and J genes are TRBV7-6 and TRBJ2-1; 8 positions match TRBD2. The CDR3 loop spans 18 amino acids. The germline CDR1 and CDR2 sequences are SGHVS and FNYEAQ. The ends lost 2 bases at V and 1 base at J; junction bases unmatched: 10. The CDR3 region is CASSLRVRSSGSYNEQFF. The CDR3 DNA reads TGTGCCAGCAGCTTAAGGGTTAGGTCTAGCGGGTCCTACAATGAGCAGTTCTTC. Combining the CDR3 with reference TRBV7-6 and TRBJ2-1 gives the whole variable domain GAGVSQSPRYKVTKRGQDVALRCDPISGHVSLYWYRQALGQGPEFLTYFNYEAQQDKSGLPNDRFSAERPEGSISTLTIQRTEQRDSAMYRCASSLRVRSSGSYNEQFFGPGTRLTVL.

The chain links TRBV2 to TRBJ1-3; 7 bases map to TRBD1. The CDR3 runs 16 residues. V lost 5 bases and J lost 0; bases outside the gene matches: 7. From germline, CDR1 is SNHLY and CDR2 FYNNEI. The CDR3 coding sequence is TGTGCCAGCAGTCCCCTACGGGACAGCTCTGGAAACACCATATATTTT. It specifies CASSPLRDSSGNTIYF. The whole variable domain, filled in from reference TRBV2 and TRBJ1-3, reads EPEVTQTPSHQVTQMGQEVILRCVPISNHLYFYWYRQILGQKVEFLVSFYNNEISEKSEIFDDQFSVERPDGSNFTLKIRSTKLEDSAMYFCASSPLRDSSGNTIYFGEGSWLTVV.

The chain combines TRBV20-1 with TRBJ1-2; D gene uncertain. Germline CDR1 and CDR2: DFQATT and SNEGSKA (reference sequence). The CDR3 spans 11 residues. V was cut by 6 bases and J by 1 base, with 6 bases left in between. The CDR3 here is CSARFNYGYTF. The CDR3 DNA sequence: TGCAGTGCGCGCTTTAACTATGGCTACACCTTC.

The chain is built from TRBV4-1 and TRBJ2-7; possible D gene TRBD2, 6 bases. The V end was cut by 3 bases, the J end by 3 bases, with 15 bases between. Looked up from germline, CDR1 is MGHRA and CDR2 is YSYEKL. There are 15 residues in the CDR3. The CDR3 nucleotides are TGCGCCAGCAGCCAGCCCACGAGGAGGGGCTACGAGCAGTACTTC. It codes for CASSQPTRRGYEQYF.

This chain connects TRBV10-2 to TRBJ2-1; D is perhaps TRBD1 (6 bases). V lost 2 bases and J lost 2, with 10 bases in between. This CDR3 has 15 amino acids. Germline loops: CDR1 WSHSY, CDR2 SAAADI. The CDR3 DNA sequence: TGCGCCAGCAGTGAGACAGGGACAACCTACAATGAGCAGTTCTTC. It yields the protein CASSETGTTYNEQFF.